This note documents a single TCR beta chain sequence. The CDR3 covers 15 residues. The V and J ends lost 2 bases and 4 bases respectively, with 11 bases between them. Germline CDR1 reads SNHLY; CDR2 reads FYNNEI. The sample comes from a study of control samples from healthy donors and cancer patients. Only in-frame clones appear in the TCRdb table, and some are missing; sequencing was by immunoSEQ multiplex PCR. The sample includes some 150,000 clones, 91% of them seen just once. The sequenced material came from blood. The V and J genes are TRBV2 and TRBJ1-4; D gene unclear. The TCR comes from a woman in her twenties or thirties in good health. In nucleotides, the CDR3 is TGTGCCAGCAGTGAACTTGGTTATAGTAATGAAAAACTGTTTTTT. It translates to CASSELGYSNEKLFF.